This T cell receptor beta chain was documented in a study of blood T cells in healthy people across ages. Alongside a J-beta primer mix, a sample-barcoded 5' primer served in a second PCR lasting about 7 to 11 cycles. TCRdb processed the 5' RACE reads anew with MiXCR; each CDR3 protein has one entry. In the table there are more than 650,000 distinct CDR3 sequences, approximately 22% of which are singletons. Germline CDR1 and CDR2: MNHEY and SVGEGT. The V and J ends lost 4 bases and 0 bases respectively, with 13 bases between them. The CDR3 runs 15 residues. The source is a man in his 70s in good health. Material: blood. This chain links TRBV6-2 or TRBV6-3 with TRBJ2-7, with a weak D call TRBD2 (6 bases). The CDR3 protein is CASSFPRRGSYEQYF. The CDR3 DNA follows: TGTGCCAGCAGTTTCCCCCGGCGGGGCTCCTACGAGCAGTACTTC.